Sequencing of this T cell receptor beta chain was carried out in a study of T cell responses to AZD1222 COVID-19 vaccine. General study results and limits: Following two doses of AZD1222, Spike-specific TCR breadth and depth rose. Reportedly, nearly half the spike-specific TCRs target unmutated variant regions. Dominant CD4 TCR responses targeted spike regions 160-218 and 743-854. Most donors were white British and more were female, and clonal diversity was possibly underestimated.

CDR1 and CDR2 (germline): SGHTA, FQGTGA. V lost 7 bases and J 2 bases, leaving 14 bases between the germline ends. The CDR3 has 15 amino acids. Of note for this clone: What it binds is unknown.

Assay: immunoSEQ multiplex PCR; the TCRdb copy retains only in-frame clones and omits some. The sample lists 95,000 to 150,000 clones, around 80% occurring once. The V and J genes are TRBV7-3 and TRBJ2-2, with D perhaps given as TRBD1 or TRBD2 (6 bases each). This material consisted of peripheral blood, taken 28 days after the second AZD1222 dose. This receptor was taken from an adult who received the AZD1222 COVID-19 vaccine. This CDR3 reads CASTPPGANTGELFF. The CDR3 bases are TGTGCCAGCACCCCCCCGGGGGCTAACACCGGGGAGCTGTTTTTT. Full variable domain (remainder filled in from reference TRBV7-3 and TRBJ2-2): GAGVSQTPSNKVTEKGKYVELRCDPISGHTALYWYRQSLGQGPEFLIYFQGTGAADDSGLPNDRFFAVRPEGSVSTLKIQRTERGDSAVYLCASTPPGANTGELFFGEGSRLTVL.